Each of the 19 T cell receptor beta chains below was sequenced from the same sample in a study of T cells in Graves' hyperthyroidism and ophthalmopathy. From RNA transcripts, TCR beta CDR3 regions were amplified. Using the HTBI primer set, a first-round RT-PCR was run on the TCR CDR3. TCRdb reprocessed the multiplex PCR reads with MiXCR, giving one entry per CDR3 protein. The repertoire has about 380,000 distinct CDR3 sequences, around 18% of them found once; the top ten carry around 40%. Sequenced material: blood. These receptors were obtained from a man between 18 and 35 years old with Graves' ophthalmopathy.

As concerns this clonotype: A read error may be the cause here, since a much bigger clone is one base away. The CDR3 protein is CASASGRRTQYF. CDR3 sequence (DNA): TGCGCCAGCGCCTCCGGAAGAAGGACCCAGTACTTC. This chain links TRBV5-1 with TRBJ2-5, with unresolved D. V gave up 7 bases and J gave up 7 bases, with 14 bases separating them. Germline lookup yields CDR1 SGHRS and CDR2 YFSETQ. This CDR3 has 12 residues.

This clonotype was counted ten times or more. The chain joins TRBV3-1 to TRBJ1-1; D not resolved. CDR1 and CDR2 (germline): LGHDT, YNNKEL (reference sequence). The CDR3 is 15 amino acids. Trimming removed 4 bases from V and 1 base from J, with 13 bases in between. For the CDR3, the DNA is TGTGCCAGCAGCCCTCTATCTGGACGGAACACTGAAGCTTTCTTT. Translated, it gives CASSPLSGRNTEAFF.

The CDR3: CASSYDSPNYGYTF. DNA for the CDR3: TGTGCCAGCAGCTACGACAGCCCTAACTATGGCTACACCTTC. The chain uses TRBV7-9 and TRBJ1-2; possible D gene TRBD1, 5 bases. This CDR3 has 14 residues. V was clipped by 4 bases and J by 0 bases, with 9 bases between them. In germline, CDR1 is SEHNR, CDR2 FQNEAQ (reference sequence).

This clonotype was counted at least ten times. CDR3 in amino acids: CASSSKRGGRANTEAFF. The CDR3 DNA reads as TGTGCCAGCAGCTCCAAGCGGGGGGGCAGGGCGAACACTGAAGCTTTCTTT. This chain uses TRBV11-2 with TRBJ1-1, with D possibly matching TRBD1 (6 bases). V lost 4 bases and J lost 1, with 19 bases in between. This CDR3 has 17 residues. In germline, CDR1 is SGHAT, CDR2 FQNNGV. The full variable domain, completed using reference TRBV11-2 and TRBJ1-1, is EAGVAQSPRYKIIEKRQSVAFWCNPISGHATLYWYQQILGQGPKLLIQFQNNGVVDDSQLPKDRFSAERLKGVDSTLKIQPAKLEDSAVYLCASSSKRGGRANTEAFFGQGTRLTVV.

This clonotype has at least ten counts. CDR3 sequence (DNA): TGTGCCAGCAGGGGACAGACGAACACTGAAGCTTTCTTT. It codes for CASRGQTNTEAFF. This rearrangement joins TRBV12-3 or TRBV12-4 to TRBJ1-1; 7 nucleotides align to TRBD1. This CDR3 spans 13 amino acids. The ends lost 6 bases at V and 1 base at J; junction bases unmatched: 2.

The chain recombines TRBV20-1 with TRBJ1-1, with D possibly matching TRBD1 (5 bases). The V end was cut by 5 bases, the J end by 4 bases, with 20 bases between. Germline loops: CDR1 DFQATT, CDR2 SNEGSKA (reference sequence). The CDR3 consists of 15 residues. CDR3 residues: CSALNGLAGGTEAFF. The DNA of the CDR3 is TGCAGTGCTTTAAACGGACTAGCGGGGGGCACTGAAGCTTTCTTT.

This clonotype was seen ten or more times. This rearrangement joins TRBV6-1 to TRBJ1-2; 10 bases map to TRBD1. The length of the CDR3 is 11 residues. Germline-derived CDR1 and CDR2 are MNHNS and SASEGT. The V and J ends lost 8 bases and 7 bases, in that order; junction bases with no gene match: 1. In DNA form, the CDR3 reads TGTGCCAGCGGACAGGGGGGTGGCTACACCTTC. As protein: CASGQGGGYTF.

This clonotype was detected many times. The CDR3: CASSLSGGVYEQYF. CDR3 DNA: TGTGCCAGCAGTTTAAGCGGGGGTGTCTACGAGCAGTACTTC. The rearrangement joins TRBV28 to TRBJ2-7; TRBD2 matches 8 bases. CDR1 and CDR2 (germline): MDHEN, SYDVKM. The CDR3 runs to 14 residues. V was pared by 2 bases and J by 3 bases, with 3 bases of the junction left unmatched.

Ten or more counts support this clonotype. CDR3 in amino acids: CASSERGDSYPPREQYF. CDR3 in DNA: TGTGCCAGCAGTGAAAGGGGCGATTCCTACCCCCCTCGCGAGCAGTACTTC. The chain carries TRBV6-1 and TRBJ2-7; D perhaps matches TRBD1 (5 bases). The V and J ends lost 2 bases and 6 bases respectively, with 23 bases between them. This CDR3 region has 17 residues. Germline lookup yields CDR1 MNHNS and CDR2 SASEGT.

A few counts support this clonotype. V and J are TRBV27 and TRBJ1-2; D might be TRBD1 (6 bases). Germline V gene sequence: CDR1 MNHEY, CDR2 SMNVEV (reference sequence). Trimming stripped 4 bases from V and 8 bases from J, with 17 bases between. The CDR3 totals 14 residues. Here the CDR3 reads CASSSDRTYRGYTF. DNA for the CDR3: TGTGCCAGCAGTTCCGACAGGACATATCGGGGCTACACCTTC.

This chain uses TRBV5-1 with TRBJ2-5; 9 nucleotides line up with TRBD1. Germline V CDR1 and CDR2: SGHRS, YFSETQ. Germline trimming cut 2 bases from V and 1 base from J; bases unmatched to any gene: 6. There are 16 residues in the CDR3. The CDR3 sequence is CASSFLTGGGQETQYF. Written as DNA, the CDR3 is TGCGCCAGCAGCTTTTTGACAGGGGGGGGCCAAGAGACCCAGTACTTC.

In its sample, this clonotype was seen many times. The chain couples TRBV20-1 to TRBJ2-3; 8 nucleotides match TRBD1. V lost 0 bases and J lost 4; bases outside the gene matches: 9. Germline V gives CDR1 DFQATT, CDR2 SNEGSKA (reference sequence). This CDR3 is built from 16 residues. The CDR3 loop reads CSARDPDRGGPDTQYF. The CDR3 nucleotides read TGCAGTGCTAGAGACCCCGACAGGGGAGGTCCAGATACGCAGTATTTT.

This clonotype was seen only a few times. The genes are TRBV5-4 and TRBJ1-2; D is possibly TRBD1 (6 bases). This CDR3 has 14 amino acids. The V gene's germline CDR1 is SGHNT and CDR2 YYREEE (reference sequence). The V end was cut by 4 bases, the J end by 3 bases, with 13 bases between. The CDR3 DNA is TGTGCCAGCAGCGAACAACAGGGAGACTATGGCTACACCTTC. Its translation is CASSEQQGDYGYTF.

This clonotype was seen only a few times. The chain has TRBV5-1 and TRBJ1-3; no definite D call. CDR3 length: 15 amino acids. CDR1 SGHRS and CDR2 YFSETQ come from the germline V gene. V lost 4 bases and J 0 bases, leaving 11 bases between the germline ends. The chain's CDR3 is CASSPLLSSGNTIYF. The DNA of the CDR3 is TGCGCCAGCAGCCCCCTCCTGAGCTCTGGAAACACCATATATTTT.

This clonotype showed up many times. The chain recombines TRBV7-9 with TRBJ2-7; D is unresolved. Germline CDR1 SEHNR, CDR2 FQNEAQ (reference sequence). Trimming removed 8 bases from V and 2 bases from J, with 16 bases in between. The CDR3 runs to 14 residues. The CDR3 spells CASGPRRTTYEQYF. The CDR3 DNA is TGTGCCAGCGGCCCTCGTAGAACAACCTACGAGCAGTACTTC. Combining the CDR3 with reference TRBV7-9 and TRBJ2-7 gives the whole variable domain DTGVSQNPRHKITKRGQNVTFRCDPISEHNRLYWYRQTLGQGPEFLTYFQNEAQLEKSRLLSDRFSAERPKGSFSTLEIQRTEQGDSAMYLCASGPRRTTYEQYFGPGTRLTVT.

This clonotype showed up just a few times. The junction departs from the called germline gene at one end, perhaps through a read error. In DNA, the CDR3 is TGTGCCAGCAGTCAAGTGGGGGTCTCCTACGAGCAGTACTTC. This sequence encodes CASSQVGVSYEQYF. The chain links TRBV3-1 to TRBJ2-7; perhaps D is TRBD1 or TRBD2 (5 bases each). The CDR3 is 14 amino acids. CDR1 and CDR2 from the germline V gene are LGHDT and YNNKEL (reference sequence).

At least ten counts were recorded for this clonotype. V usage is TRBV3-1 and J usage is TRBJ1-2, with TRBD1 as a possible D gene (6 bases). CDR1 is LGHDT and CDR2 is YNNKEL in the germline V gene (reference sequence). This CDR3 has 12 amino acids. Trimming pared 4 bases from V and 9 bases from J, leaving 12 bases between. This chain's CDR3 is CASSRDTWSYTF. The CDR3, as DNA: TGTGCCAGCAGCCGGGACACATGGAGCTACACCTTC. The full variable domain, completed using reference TRBV3-1 and TRBJ1-2, is DTAVSQTPKYLVTQMGNDKSIKCEQNLGHDTMYWYKQDSKKFLKIMFSYNNKELIINETVPNRFSPKSPDKAHLNLHINSLELGDSAVYFCASSRDTWSYTFGSGTRLTVV.

This rearrangement joins TRBV5-1 to TRBJ2-5, with D perhaps TRBD1 (5 bases). Germline lookup yields CDR1 SGHRS and CDR2 YFSETQ. The CDR3 runs to 15 residues. The V and J ends lost 4 bases and 2 bases respectively, with 15 bases between them. The CDR3 DNA follows: TGCGCCAGCAGCCAGGGTATTCTGGCGCAAGAGACCCAGTACTTC. This codes for CASSQGILAQETQYF.

The table lists this clonotype with many counts. The chain carries TRBV3-1 and TRBJ1-1; a weak D match, TRBD1 (5 bases). The CDR3 has 13 amino acids. V was pared by 3 bases and J by 2 bases, with 7 bases between. In germline, CDR1 is LGHDT, CDR2 YNNKEL (reference sequence). The CDR3 DNA is TGTGCCAGCAGCCACAGGGAAAACACTGAAGCTTTCTTT. Protein sequence: CASSHRENTEAFF.